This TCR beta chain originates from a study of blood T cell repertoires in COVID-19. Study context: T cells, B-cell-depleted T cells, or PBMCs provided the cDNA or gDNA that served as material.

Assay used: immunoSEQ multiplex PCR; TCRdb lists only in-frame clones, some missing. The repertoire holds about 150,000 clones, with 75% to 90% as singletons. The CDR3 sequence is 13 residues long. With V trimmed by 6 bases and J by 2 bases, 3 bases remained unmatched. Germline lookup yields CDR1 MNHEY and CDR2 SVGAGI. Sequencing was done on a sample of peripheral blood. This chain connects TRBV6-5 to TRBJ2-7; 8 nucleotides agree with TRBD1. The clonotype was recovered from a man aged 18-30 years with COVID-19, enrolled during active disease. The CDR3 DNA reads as TGTGCCAGCAGAATGACAGGGGCCTACGAGCAGTACTTC. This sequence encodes CASRMTGAYEQYF.